The sequence of this TCR beta chain was determined in a study of T cell responses to AZD1222 COVID-19 vaccine. TCRdb's copy holds only in-frame clones and misses some; the assay was immunoSEQ multiplex PCR. The data contain some 90,000 clones, about 90% of them seen just once; the ten biggest clones take up over 1.2%. The germline V and J ends were trimmed by 5 bases and 3 bases, with 14 bases remaining between them. The CDR3 loop spans 14 amino acids. The germline gives CDR1 SGHRS, CDR2 YFSETQ. Study-wide findings and caveats: Regions left unmutated in variants are reportedly the target of nearly half of spike-specific TCRs. White British people made up most donors, females outnumbered males, and clonal diversity was possibly underestimated. Only 6 or 7 people who got AZD1222 tested seropositive at baseline. An increase in Spike-specific TCR breadth and depth was observed after two AZD1222 doses.

For this clone: Its specificity is unknown.

This clonotype was sampled from an adult in good health. The chain recombines TRBV5-1 with TRBJ2-5; weak D call: TRBD1 (5 bases). The sample consisted of peripheral blood, taken on day 0 of AZD1222 vaccination. The CDR3 DNA is TGCGCCAGCAGTTCCGTAGGGGCGGAAGAGACCCAGTACTTC. It encodes CASSSVGAEETQYF. Filled out from reference TRBV5-1 and TRBJ2-5, the complete variable domain reads KAGVTQTPRYLIKTRGQQVTLSCSPISGHRSVSWYQQTPGQGLQFLFEYFSETQRNKGNFPGRFSGRQFSNSRSEMNVSTLELGDSALYLCASSSVGAEETQYFGPGTRLLVL.